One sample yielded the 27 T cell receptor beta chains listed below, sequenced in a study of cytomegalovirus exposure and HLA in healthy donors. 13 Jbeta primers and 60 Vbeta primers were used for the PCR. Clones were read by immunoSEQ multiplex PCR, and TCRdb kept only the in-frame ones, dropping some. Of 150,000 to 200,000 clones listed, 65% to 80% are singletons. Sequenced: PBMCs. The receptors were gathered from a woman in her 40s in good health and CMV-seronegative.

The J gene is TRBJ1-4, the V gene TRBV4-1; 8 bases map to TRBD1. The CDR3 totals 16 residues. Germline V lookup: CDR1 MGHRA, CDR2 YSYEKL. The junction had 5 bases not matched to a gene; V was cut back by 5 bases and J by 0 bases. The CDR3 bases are TGCGCCAGCAGCACTGGACAGGGCTCAACTAATGAAAAACTGTTTTTT. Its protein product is CASSTGQGSTNEKLFF.

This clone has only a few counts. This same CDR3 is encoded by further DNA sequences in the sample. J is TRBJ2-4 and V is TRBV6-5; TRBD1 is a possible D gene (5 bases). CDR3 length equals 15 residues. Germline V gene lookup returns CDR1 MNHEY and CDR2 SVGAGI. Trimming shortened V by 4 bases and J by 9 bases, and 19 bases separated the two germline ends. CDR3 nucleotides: TGTGCCAGCAGTTCTGGACAAGGGGTCTCTGGCATTCAGTACTTC. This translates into CASSSGQGVSGIQYF.

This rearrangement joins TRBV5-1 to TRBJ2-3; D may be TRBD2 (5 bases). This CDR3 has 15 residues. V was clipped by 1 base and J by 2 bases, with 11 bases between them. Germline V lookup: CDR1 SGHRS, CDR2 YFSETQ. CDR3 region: CASSLLGLLTDTQYF. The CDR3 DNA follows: TGCGCCAGCAGCTTGTTAGGACTCCTCACAGATACGCAGTATTTT.

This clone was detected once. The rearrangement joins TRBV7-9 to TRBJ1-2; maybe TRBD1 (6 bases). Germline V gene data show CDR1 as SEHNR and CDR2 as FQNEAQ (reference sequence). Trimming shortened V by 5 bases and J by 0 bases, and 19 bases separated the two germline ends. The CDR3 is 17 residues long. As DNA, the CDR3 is TGTGCCAGCAGCACTCGGGACACCAACAAGACTAACTATGGCTACACCTTC. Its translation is CASSTRDTNKTNYGYTF.

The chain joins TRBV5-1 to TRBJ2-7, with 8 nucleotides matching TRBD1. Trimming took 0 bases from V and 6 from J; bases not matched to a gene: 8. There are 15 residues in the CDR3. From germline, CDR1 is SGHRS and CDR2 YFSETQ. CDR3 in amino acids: CASSLDRGDSGEQYF. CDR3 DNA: TGCGCCAGCAGCTTGGACAGGGGGGACTCGGGCGAGCAGTACTTC.

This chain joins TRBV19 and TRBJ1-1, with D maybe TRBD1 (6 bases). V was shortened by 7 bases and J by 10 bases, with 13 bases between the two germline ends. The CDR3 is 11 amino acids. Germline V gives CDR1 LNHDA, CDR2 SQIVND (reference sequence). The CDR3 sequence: CASIERGRAFF. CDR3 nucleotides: TGTGCCAGTATAGAGCGGGGGCGAGCTTTCTTT. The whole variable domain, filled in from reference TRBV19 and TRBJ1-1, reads DGGITQSPKYLFRKEGQNVTLSCEQNLNHDAMYWYRQDPGQGLRLIYYSQIVNDFQKGDIAEGYSVSREKKESFPLTVTSAQKNPTAFYLCASIERGRAFFGQGTRLTVV.

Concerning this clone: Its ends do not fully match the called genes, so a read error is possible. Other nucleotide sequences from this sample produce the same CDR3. The CDR3 loop reads CSSSPRGTEAFF. DNA of the CDR3: TGTTCCAGCAGTCCCAGGGGTACTGAAGCTTTCTTT. The chain links TRBV7-9 to TRBJ1-1; a weak D match, TRBD1 (6 bases). Per the germline V gene, CDR1 is SEHNR and CDR2 is FQNEAQ (reference sequence). The CDR3 covers 12 residues.

The CDR3 here is CSGGDRGYGYTF. For the CDR3, the DNA is TGCAGCGGGGGTGACAGGGGCTATGGCTACACCTTC. The rearrangement joins TRBV29-1 to TRBJ1-2; 8 bases are shared with TRBD1. Germline V gene data show CDR1 as SQVTM and CDR2 as ANQGSEA. V trimming: 7 bases; J trimming: 4 bases; junction bases outside the gene matches: 5. The CDR3 length is 12 residues.

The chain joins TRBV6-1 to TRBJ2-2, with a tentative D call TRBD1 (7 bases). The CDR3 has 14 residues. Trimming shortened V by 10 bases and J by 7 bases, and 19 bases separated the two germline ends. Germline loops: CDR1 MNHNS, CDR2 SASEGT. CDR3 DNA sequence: TGTGCCACGGACCTTTCAGGGGGAGGCGGGGAGCTGTTTTTT. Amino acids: CATDLSGGGGELFF.

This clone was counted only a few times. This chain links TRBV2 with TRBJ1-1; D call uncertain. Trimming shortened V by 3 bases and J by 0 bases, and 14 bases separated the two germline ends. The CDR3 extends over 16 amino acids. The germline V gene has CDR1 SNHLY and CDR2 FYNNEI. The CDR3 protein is CASSEDRGVMNTEAFF. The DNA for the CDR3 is TGTGCCAGCAGTGAGGACCGCGGGGTTATGAACACTGAAGCTTTCTTT.

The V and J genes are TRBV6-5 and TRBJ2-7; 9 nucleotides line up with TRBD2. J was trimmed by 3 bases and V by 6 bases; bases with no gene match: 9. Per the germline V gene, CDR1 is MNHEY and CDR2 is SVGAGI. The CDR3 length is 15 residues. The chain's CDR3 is CASSSPSGKGYEQYF. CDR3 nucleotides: TGTGCCAGCAGCAGCCCTAGCGGGAAGGGCTACGAGCAGTACTTC.

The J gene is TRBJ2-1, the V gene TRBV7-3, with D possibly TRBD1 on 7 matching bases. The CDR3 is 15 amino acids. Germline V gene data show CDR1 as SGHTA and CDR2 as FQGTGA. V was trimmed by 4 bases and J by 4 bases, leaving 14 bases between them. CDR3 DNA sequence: TGTGCCAGCAGCTCAGGGGGGCGGGATTACAATGAGCAGTTCTTC. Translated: CASSSGGRDYNEQFF.

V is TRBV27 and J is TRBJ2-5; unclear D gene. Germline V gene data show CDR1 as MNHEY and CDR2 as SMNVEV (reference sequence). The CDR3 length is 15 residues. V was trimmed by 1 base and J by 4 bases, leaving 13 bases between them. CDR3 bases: TGTGCCAGCAGTTTATTTAATACAATTACAGAGACCCAGTACTTC. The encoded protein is CASSLFNTITETQYF.

The CDR3 loop is CASSPPGTSGGGGGYEQYF. The CDR3, as DNA: TGCGCCAGCAGCCCACCTGGGACTAGCGGGGGAGGAGGAGGCTACGAGCAGTACTTC. The chain has TRBV5-1 and TRBJ2-7; 14 bases line up with TRBD2. V lost 4 bases, J lost 3 bases, and 15 bases stayed unmatched. Germline V gene data show CDR1 as SGHRS and CDR2 as YFSETQ. The CDR3 runs to 19 residues. The whole variable domain, remainder taken from reference TRBV5-1 and TRBJ2-7, is KAGVTQTPRYLIKTRGQQVTLSCSPISGHRSVSWYQQTPGQGLQFLFEYFSETQRNKGNFPGRFSGRQFSNSRSEMNVSTLELGDSALYLCASSPPGTSGGGGGYEQYFGPGTRLTVT.

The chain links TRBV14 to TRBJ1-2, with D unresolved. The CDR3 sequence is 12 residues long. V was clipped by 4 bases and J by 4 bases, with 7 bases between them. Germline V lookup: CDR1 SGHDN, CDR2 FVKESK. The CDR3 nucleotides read TGTGCCAGCAGCCCTGAAGCCTATGGCTACACCTTC. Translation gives CASSPEAYGYTF.

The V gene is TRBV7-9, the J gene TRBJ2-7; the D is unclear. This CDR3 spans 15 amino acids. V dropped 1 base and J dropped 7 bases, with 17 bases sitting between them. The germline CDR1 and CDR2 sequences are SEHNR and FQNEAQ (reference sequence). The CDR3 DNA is TGTGCCAGCAGCTTAGGGGCCGGAAGTACGTTGGAGCAGTACTTC. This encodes CASSLGAGSTLEQYF. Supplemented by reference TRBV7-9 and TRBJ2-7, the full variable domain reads DTGVSQNPRHKITKRGQNVTFRCDPISEHNRLYWYRQTLGQGPEFLTYFQNEAQLEKSRLLSDRFSAERPKGSFSTLEIQRTEQGDSAMYLCASSLGAGSTLEQYFGPGTRLTVT.

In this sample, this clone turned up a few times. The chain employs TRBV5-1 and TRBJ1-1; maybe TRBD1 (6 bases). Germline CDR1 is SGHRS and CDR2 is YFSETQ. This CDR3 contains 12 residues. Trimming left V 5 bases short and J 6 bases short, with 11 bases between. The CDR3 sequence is CASSQGRAEAFF. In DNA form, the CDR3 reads TGCGCCAGCAGTCAGGGGCGGGCTGAAGCTTTCTTT. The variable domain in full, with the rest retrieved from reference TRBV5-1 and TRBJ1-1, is KAGVTQTPRYLIKTRGQQVTLSCSPISGHRSVSWYQQTPGQGLQFLFEYFSETQRNKGNFPGRFSGRQFSNSRSEMNVSTLELGDSALYLCASSQGRAEAFFGQGTRLTVV.

The CDR3: CASSVGQGEYNEQFF. As DNA, the CDR3 is TGCGCCAGCAGCGTCGGACAGGGGGAGTACAATGAGCAGTTCTTC. The chain joins TRBV5-1 to TRBJ2-1; 10 bases fit TRBD1. The CDR3 spans 15 residues. Trimming removed 4 bases from V and 4 bases from J; junction bases left unmatched: 5. CDR1 and CDR2 (germline): SGHRS, YFSETQ.

The DNA for the CDR3 is TGTGCCAGCAGCGTAGAGAGCACCCGATACAATGAGCAGTTCTTC. Residues: CASSVESTRYNEQFF. The rearrangement joins TRBV9 to TRBJ2-1; D is uncertain. Germline lookup yields CDR1 SGDLS and CDR2 YYNGEE. The CDR3 covers 15 residues. V dropped 0 bases and J dropped 4 bases, with 11 bases sitting between them.

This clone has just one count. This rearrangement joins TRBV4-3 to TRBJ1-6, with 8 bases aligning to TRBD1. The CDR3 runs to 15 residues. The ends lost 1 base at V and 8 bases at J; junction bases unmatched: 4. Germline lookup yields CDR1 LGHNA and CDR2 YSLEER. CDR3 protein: CASSQVGQGDSPLHF. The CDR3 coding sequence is TGCGCCAGCAGCCAAGTTGGACAGGGTGATTCACCCCTCCACTTT.

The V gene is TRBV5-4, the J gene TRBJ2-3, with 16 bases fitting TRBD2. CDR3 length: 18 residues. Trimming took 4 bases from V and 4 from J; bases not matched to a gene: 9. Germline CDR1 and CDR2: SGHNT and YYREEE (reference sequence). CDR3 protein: CASSRGTSGRVLADTQYF. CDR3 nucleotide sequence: TGTGCCAGCAGCCGTGGGACTAGCGGGAGGGTATTAGCAGATACGCAGTATTTT.

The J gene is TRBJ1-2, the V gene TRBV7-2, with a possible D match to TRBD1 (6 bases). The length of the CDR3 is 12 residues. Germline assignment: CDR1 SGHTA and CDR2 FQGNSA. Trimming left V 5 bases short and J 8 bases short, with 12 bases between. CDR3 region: CASSPQGRGYTF. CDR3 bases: TGTGCCAGCAGCCCACAGGGACGGGGCTACACCTTC.

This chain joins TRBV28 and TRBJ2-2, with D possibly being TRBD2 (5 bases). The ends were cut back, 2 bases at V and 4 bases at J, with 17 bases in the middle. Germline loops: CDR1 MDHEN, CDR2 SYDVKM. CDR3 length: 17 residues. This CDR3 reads CASSLAAGLASTGELFF. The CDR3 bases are TGTGCCAGCAGTTTAGCGGCGGGCTTGGCGAGCACCGGGGAGCTGTTTTTT.

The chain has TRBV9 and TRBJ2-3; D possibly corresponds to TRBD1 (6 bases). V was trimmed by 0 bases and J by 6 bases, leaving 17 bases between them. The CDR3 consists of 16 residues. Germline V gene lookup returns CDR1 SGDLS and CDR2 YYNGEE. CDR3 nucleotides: TGTGCCAGCAGCGTAGGCTCTTGGGCAGGGGTGGATACGCAGTATTTT. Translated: CASSVGSWAGVDTQYF.

The CDR3 is CASSLFRGGGEQFF. In nucleotides, the CDR3 is TGTGCCAGCAGCTTATTCCGGGGGGGCGGTGAGCAGTTCTTC. The J gene is TRBJ2-1, the V gene TRBV7-2; 8 positions agree with TRBD2. J gave up 9 bases and V 2 bases, and 6 bases lay outside the gene matches. The CDR3 has 14 residues. The V gene's germline CDR1 is SGHTA and CDR2 FQGNSA.

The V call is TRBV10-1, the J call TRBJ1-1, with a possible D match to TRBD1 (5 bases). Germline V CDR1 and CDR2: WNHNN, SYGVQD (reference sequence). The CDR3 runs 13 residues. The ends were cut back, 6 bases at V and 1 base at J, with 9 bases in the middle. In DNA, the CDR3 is TGCGCCAGCAGCGACGGGGGGAACACTGAAGCTTTCTTT. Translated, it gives CASSDGGNTEAFF.

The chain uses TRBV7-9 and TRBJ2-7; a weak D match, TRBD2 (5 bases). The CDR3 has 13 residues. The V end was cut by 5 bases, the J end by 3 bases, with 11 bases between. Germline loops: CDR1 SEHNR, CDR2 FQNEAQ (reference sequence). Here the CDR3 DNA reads TGTGCCAGCAGCCGTCCCGGGATCTACGAGCAGTACTTC. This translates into CASSRPGIYEQYF.